One sample yielded the 6 T cell receptor beta chains listed below, sequenced in a study of T-cell reconstitution after alpha-beta-depleted transplantation in children. During its preparation, the TCRbeta library received unique molecular identifiers. One entry per CDR3 protein, called by TCRdb with MiXCR from the PCR reads. The sample has 130,000 to 150,000 distinct CDR3 sequences; roughly 8.8% are singletons. The starting material was PBMCs, mostly from graft donor cells, obtained 180 days after TCRalphabeta/CD19-depleted stem cell transplant. Receptor source: a female patient aged 2-9 years who had a stem cell transplant for congenital amegakaryocytic thrombocytopenia, so the T cells may come from the graft donor.

This clonotype was detected ten times or more. This chain connects TRBV4-2 to TRBJ2-2; D is unclear. Germline lookup yields CDR1 LGHNA and CDR2 YNFKEQ. This CDR3 is built from 15 residues. Trimming shortened V by 1 base and J by 0 bases, and 6 bases separated the two germline ends. CDR3 in amino acids: CASSQGTANTGELFF. CDR3 bases: TGTGCCAGCAGCCAAGGAACGGCGAACACCGGGGAGCTGTTTTTT.

The CDR3 is CASSFGTSVTYEQYF. CDR3 coding DNA: TGCGCCAGCAGCTTCGGGACTAGCGTAACCTACGAGCAGTACTTC. The gene calls are TRBV5-1 and TRBJ2-7; 10 positions match TRBD2. The CDR3 is 15 residues long. With V trimmed by 2 bases and J by 2 bases, 4 bases remained unmatched. From germline, CDR1 is SGHRS and CDR2 YFSETQ.

The table lists this clonotype with many counts. The chain carries TRBV19 and TRBJ2-7; the D is unclear. The CDR3 is made up of 13 amino acids. V was clipped by 6 bases and J by 1 base, with 10 bases between them. CDR1 is LNHDA, CDR2 SQIVND, per germline (reference sequence). The DNA of the CDR3 is TGTGCCAGTAGCCTAACGTGGTCCTACGAGCAGTACTTC. Amino acids: CASSLTWSYEQYF. Filled out from reference TRBV19 and TRBJ2-7, the complete variable domain reads DGGITQSPKYLFRKEGQNVTLSCEQNLNHDAMYWYRQDPGQGLRLIYYSQIVNDFQKGDIAEGYSVSREKKESFPLTVTSAQKNPTAFYLCASSLTWSYEQYFGPGTRLTVT.

This clonotype appeared many times. The V call is TRBV20-1, the J call TRBJ2-1; 9 bases are shared with TRBD2. Trimming cost V 6 bases and J 7 bases; bases outside gene matches: 7. The CDR3 is 13 amino acids. Germline CDR1 is DFQATT and CDR2 is SNEGSKA (reference sequence). The DNA of the CDR3 is TGCAGTGCGCGGACTAGCGCGAGGAATGAGCAGTTCTTC. Its translation is CSARTSARNEQFF.

This clonotype appeared many times. The chain employs TRBV20-1 and TRBJ1-2; tentative D call: TRBD1 (6 bases). The CDR3 is 15 amino acids. Germline V gene sequence: CDR1 DFQATT, CDR2 SNEGSKA (reference sequence). V lost 6 bases, J lost 0 bases, and 17 bases lay in between. CDR3 in amino acids: CSAKGQLFANYGYTF. CDR3 DNA sequence: TGCAGTGCCAAAGGACAGCTTTTTGCTAACTATGGCTACACCTTC.

This clonotype was counted only a few times. This sequence joins TRBV30 and TRBJ1-1; a weak D match, TRBD1 (5 bases). Trimming removed 4 bases at V and 7 bases at J, with 16 bases between. CDR3 length: 13 residues. Germline loops: CDR1 GTSNPN, CDR2 SVGIG (reference sequence). DNA of the CDR3: TGTGCCTGGACCCCCGGGGGGGACGGTGAAGCTTTCTTT. The encoded protein is CAWTPGGDGEAFF.